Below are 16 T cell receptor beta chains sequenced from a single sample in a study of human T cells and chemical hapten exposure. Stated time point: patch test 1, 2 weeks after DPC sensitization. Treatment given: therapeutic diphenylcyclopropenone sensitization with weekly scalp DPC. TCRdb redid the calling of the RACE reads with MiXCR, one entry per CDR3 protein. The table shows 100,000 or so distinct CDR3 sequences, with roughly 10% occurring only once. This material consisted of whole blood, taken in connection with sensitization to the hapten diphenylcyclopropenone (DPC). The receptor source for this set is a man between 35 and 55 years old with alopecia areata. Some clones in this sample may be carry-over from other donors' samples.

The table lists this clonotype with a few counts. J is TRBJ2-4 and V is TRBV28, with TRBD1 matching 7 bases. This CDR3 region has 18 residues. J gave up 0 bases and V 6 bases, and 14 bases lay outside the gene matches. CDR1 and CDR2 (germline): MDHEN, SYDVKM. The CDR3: CASRPNPGQRLAKNIQYF. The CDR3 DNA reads TGTGCCAGCAGACCTAACCCGGGACAGCGGCTAGCCAAAAACATTCAGTACTTC. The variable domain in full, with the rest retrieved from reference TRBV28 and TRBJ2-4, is DVKVTQSSRYLVKRTGEKVFLECVQDMDHENMFWYRQDPGLGLRLIYFSYDVKMKEKGDIPEGYSVSREKKERFSLILESASTNQTSMYLCASRPNPGQRLAKNIQYFGAGTRLSVL.

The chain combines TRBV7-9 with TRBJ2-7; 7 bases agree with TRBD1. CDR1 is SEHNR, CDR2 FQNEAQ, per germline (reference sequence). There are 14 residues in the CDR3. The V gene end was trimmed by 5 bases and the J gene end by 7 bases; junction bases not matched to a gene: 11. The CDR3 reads CASSVPGQTSEQYF. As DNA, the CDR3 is TGTGCCAGCAGCGTACCGGGACAGACTTCGGAGCAGTACTTC.

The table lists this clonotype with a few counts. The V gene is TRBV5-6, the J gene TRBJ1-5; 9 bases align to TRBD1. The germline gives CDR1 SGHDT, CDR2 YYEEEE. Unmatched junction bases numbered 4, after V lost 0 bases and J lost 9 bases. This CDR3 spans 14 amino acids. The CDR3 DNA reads TGTGCCAGCAGCTTGGGACAGGGGGGTAGGCCCCAGCATTTT. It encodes CASSLGQGGRPQHF. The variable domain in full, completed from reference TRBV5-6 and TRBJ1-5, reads DAGVTQSPTHLIKTRGQQVTLRCSPKSGHDTVSWYQQALGQGPQFIFQYYEEEERQRGNFPDRFSGHQFPNYSSELNVNALLLGDSALYLCASSLGQGGRPQHFGDGTRLSIL.

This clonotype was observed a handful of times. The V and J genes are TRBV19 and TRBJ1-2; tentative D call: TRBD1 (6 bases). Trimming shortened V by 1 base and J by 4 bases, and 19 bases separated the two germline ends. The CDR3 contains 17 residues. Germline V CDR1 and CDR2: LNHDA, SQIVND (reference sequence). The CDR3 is CASSIGSQGTRIYGYTF. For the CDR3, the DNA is TGTGCCAGTAGTATAGGATCGCAGGGGACGAGGATCTATGGCTACACCTTC.

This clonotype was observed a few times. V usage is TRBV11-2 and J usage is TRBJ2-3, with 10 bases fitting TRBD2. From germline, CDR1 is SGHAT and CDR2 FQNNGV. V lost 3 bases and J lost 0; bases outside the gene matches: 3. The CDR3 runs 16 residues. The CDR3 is CASSFIAGGSTDTQYF. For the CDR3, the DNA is TGTGCCAGCAGCTTTATAGCGGGAGGTAGCACAGATACGCAGTATTTT.

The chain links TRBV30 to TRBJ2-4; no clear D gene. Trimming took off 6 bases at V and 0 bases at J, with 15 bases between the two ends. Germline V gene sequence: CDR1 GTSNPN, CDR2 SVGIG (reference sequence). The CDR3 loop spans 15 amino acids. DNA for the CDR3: TGTGCCTGCCTCTCGCACAAACTAGCCAAAAACATTCAGTACTTC. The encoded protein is CACLSHKLAKNIQYF.

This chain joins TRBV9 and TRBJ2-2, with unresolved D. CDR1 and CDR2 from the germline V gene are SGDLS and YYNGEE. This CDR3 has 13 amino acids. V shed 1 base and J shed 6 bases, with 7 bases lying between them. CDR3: CASSVKSSGELFF. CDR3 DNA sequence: TGTGCCAGCAGCGTAAAAAGCTCCGGGGAGCTGTTTTTT.

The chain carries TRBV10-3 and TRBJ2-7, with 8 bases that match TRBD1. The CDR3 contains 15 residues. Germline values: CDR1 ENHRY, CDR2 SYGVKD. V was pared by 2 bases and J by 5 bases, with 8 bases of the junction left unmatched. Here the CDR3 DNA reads TGTGCCATCAGTGAGCCAGGGGGCGCGAGCGACGAGCAGTACTTC. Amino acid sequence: CAISEPGGASDEQYF.

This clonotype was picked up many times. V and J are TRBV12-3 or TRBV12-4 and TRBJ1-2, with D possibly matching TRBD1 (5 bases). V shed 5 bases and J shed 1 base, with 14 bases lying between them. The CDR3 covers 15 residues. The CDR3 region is CASSLSGGSNYGYTF. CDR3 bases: TGTGCCAGCAGTCTCTCCGGGGGGAGTAACTATGGCTACACCTTC.

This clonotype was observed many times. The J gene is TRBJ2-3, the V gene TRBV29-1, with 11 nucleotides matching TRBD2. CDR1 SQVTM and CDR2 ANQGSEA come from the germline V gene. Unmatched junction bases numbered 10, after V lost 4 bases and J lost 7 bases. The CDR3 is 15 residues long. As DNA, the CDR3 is TGCAGCGTTGCCCGAATAGCGGGAGGGCCAAATACGCAGTATTTT. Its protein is CSVARIAGGPNTQYF.

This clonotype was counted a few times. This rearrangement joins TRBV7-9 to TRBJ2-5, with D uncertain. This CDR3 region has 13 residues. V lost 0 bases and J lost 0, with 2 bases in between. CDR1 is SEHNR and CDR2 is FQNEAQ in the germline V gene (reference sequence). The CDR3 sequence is CASSLAHQETQYF. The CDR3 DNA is TGTGCCAGCAGCTTAGCACACCAAGAGACCCAGTACTTC.

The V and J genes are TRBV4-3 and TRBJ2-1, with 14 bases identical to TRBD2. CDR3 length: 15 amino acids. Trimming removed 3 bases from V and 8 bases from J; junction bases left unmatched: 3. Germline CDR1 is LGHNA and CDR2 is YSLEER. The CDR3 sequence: CASSQGGLAGDEQFF. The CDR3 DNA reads TGCGCCAGCAGCCAGGGGGGACTAGCGGGAGATGAGCAGTTCTTC.

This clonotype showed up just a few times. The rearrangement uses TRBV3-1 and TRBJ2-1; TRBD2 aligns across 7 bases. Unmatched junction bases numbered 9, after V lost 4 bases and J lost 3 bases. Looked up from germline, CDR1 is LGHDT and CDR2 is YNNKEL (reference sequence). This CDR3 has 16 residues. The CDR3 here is CASSPPLAVYYNEQFF. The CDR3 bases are TGTGCCAGCAGCCCACCCCTAGCGGTATACTACAATGAGCAGTTCTTC.

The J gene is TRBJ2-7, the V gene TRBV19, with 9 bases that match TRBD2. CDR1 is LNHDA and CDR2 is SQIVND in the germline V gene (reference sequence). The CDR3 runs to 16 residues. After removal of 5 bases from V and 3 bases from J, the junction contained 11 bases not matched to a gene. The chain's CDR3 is CASSSPRAGGVYEQYF. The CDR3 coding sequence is TGTGCCAGTAGTTCCCCGAGAGCGGGAGGAGTCTACGAGCAGTACTTC.

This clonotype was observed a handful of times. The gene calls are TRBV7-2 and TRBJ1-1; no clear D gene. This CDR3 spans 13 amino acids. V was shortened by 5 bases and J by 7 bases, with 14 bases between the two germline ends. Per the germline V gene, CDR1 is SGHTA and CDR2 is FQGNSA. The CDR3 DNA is TGTGCCAGCAGCGTAATAGTGAGGGATGAAGCTTTCTTT. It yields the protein CASSVIVRDEAFF.

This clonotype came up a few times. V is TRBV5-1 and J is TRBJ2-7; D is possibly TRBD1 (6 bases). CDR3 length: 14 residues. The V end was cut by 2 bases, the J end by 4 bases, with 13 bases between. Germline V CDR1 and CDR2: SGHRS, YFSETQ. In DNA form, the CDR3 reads TGCGCCAGCAGCTTTGATGGACAGAGTTACGAGCAGTACGTC. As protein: CASSFDGQSYEQYV.